This T cell receptor (beta chain) came from a study of tumor and adjacent non-tumor tissue in lung cancer. Study-wide points: Shorter survival was associated with higher TCR diversity in tumors.

This clonotype was detected a few times. As yet, its antigen is unknown. No conserved phenylalanine or tryptophan is present at the end of the CDR3, so a read error is the likely explanation. Three rounds of nested PCR, following a modified ARM-PCR protocol, produced the TCRbeta library. TCRdb re-called the multiplex PCR reads through MiXCR, storing one row per CDR3 protein. The sample lists more than 75,000 distinct CDR3 sequences, less than 75% seen once, with roughly 12% in the top ten. The CDR3 consists of 14 residues. The germline gives CDR1 MDHEN, CDR2 SYDVKM. The germline V and J ends were trimmed by 7 bases and 2 bases, with 15 bases remaining between them. RNA was extracted from bulk tissue without any cell sorting.

This rearrangement joins TRBV28 to TRBJ2-7; maybe TRBD1 (5 bases). The sequenced sample consisted of lung tumor tissue. This TCR was sampled from a woman between 65 and 79 years old with non-small cell lung cancer. CDR3 loop: CASKPRAGTYEQYI. The CDR3 region has the DNA TGTGCCAGCAAACCACGGGCAGGGACCTACGAGCAGTACATC.